The T cell receptor (beta chain) under discussion was sequenced for a study of T cell responses to AZD1222 COVID-19 vaccine. V dropped 6 bases and J dropped 0 bases, with 14 bases sitting between them. CDR1 is MNHEY, CDR2 SVGAGI, per germline. The CDR3 spans 15 residues. Profiled with immunoSEQ multiplex PCR; TCRdb holds only in-frame clones, not every one. Of fewer than 120,000 clones in the sample, around 93% were seen once. Comments on this clone: Additional DNA sequences in this sample encode the identical CDR3.

The V gene is TRBV6-5, the J gene TRBJ1-1, with D perhaps matching TRBD1 (6 bases). The receptor's source is an adult who received the AZD1222 COVID-19 vaccine. The sequencing used peripheral blood, collected 28 days after the second AZD1222 dose. The CDR3 nucleotides are TGTGCCAGCAGCTCCCCAGGACAGATGAACACTGAAGCTTTCTTT. It encodes CASSSPGQMNTEAFF.